This record concerns one T cell receptor beta chain sequence. Its specificity is not known. Some clones are missing from TCRdb's copy, which holds only in-frame ones; the method was immunoSEQ multiplex PCR. The sample has some 2.1 million clones; roughly 95% are singletons. This entry comes from a study of shared clonotypes between healthy human individuals. For the study at large: Researchers assigned three CD4 naive, three CD4 memory, two CD8 naive and one CD8 memory plate to each donor.

Naive CD8 populations comprised CD45RO-negative cells positively selected for CCR7, excluding terminally differentiated effector memory CD45RA+ cells. Study results and limitations: What naive subsets generally showed was a larger estimated richness than memory subsets showed.

The germline V gene encodes CDR1 SGHAT and CDR2 FQNNGV. This CDR3 contains 14 residues. Deletions cut 1 base from V and 5 bases from J, with 12 bases between. The origin of this receptor is a man aged 18 to 29 in good health. Some clones in this sample may be carry-over from other donors' samples. The chain combines TRBV11-2 with TRBJ2-7; no clear D. The sample consisted of naive CD8+ T cells from PBMCs. CDR3 bases: TGTGCCAGCAGCTTAGTGGCCGGGCCCGACGAGCAGTACTTC. It encodes CASSLVAGPDEQYF.